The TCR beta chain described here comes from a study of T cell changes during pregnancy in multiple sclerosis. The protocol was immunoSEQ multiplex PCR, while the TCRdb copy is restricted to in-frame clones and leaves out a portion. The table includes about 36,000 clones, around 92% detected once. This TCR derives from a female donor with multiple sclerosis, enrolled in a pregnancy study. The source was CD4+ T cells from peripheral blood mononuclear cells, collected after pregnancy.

This CDR3 reads CASSNPGQGAYEQYF. The DNA for the CDR3 is TGTGCCAGCAGTAATCCGGGACAGGGGGCCTACGAGCAGTACTTC. The rearrangement links TRBV6-1 to TRBJ2-7, with 11 bases identical to TRBD1. The CDR3 consists of 15 residues. After removal of 5 bases from V and 2 bases from J, the junction contained 5 bases not matched to a gene. Germline CDR1 is MNHNS and CDR2 is SASEGT.